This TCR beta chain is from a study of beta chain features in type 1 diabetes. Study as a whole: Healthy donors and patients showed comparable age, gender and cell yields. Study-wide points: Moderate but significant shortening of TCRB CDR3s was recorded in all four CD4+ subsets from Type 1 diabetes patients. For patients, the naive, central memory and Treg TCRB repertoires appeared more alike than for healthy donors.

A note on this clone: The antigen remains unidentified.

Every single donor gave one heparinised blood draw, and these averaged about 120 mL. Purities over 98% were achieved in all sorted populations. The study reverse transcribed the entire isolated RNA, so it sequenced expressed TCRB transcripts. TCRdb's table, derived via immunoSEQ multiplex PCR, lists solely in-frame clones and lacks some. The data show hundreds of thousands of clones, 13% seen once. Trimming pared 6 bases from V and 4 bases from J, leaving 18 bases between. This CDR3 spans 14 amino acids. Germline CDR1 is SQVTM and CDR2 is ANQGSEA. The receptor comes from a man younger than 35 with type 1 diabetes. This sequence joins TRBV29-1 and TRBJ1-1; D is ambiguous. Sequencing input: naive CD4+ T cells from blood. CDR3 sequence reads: CSVPQSTRLTEAFF. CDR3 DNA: TGCAGCGTGCCGCAGTCGACGAGGCTCACTGAAGCTTTCTTT.